Below are 28 T cell receptor beta chains sequenced from a single sample in a study of OX40 agonist ivuxolimab in advanced cancers. Only in-frame clones appear in the TCRdb table, and some are missing; sequencing was by immunoSEQ multiplex PCR. The sample consists of under 95,000 clones, approximately 88% of them appearing once. The sequences come from CD4+ or CD8+ T cells sorted from blood, collected in a trial of the OX40 agonist ivuxolimab. Receptor source: an adult with an advanced solid tumor such as melanoma, head and neck, liver or kidney cancer.

V and J are TRBV5-4 and TRBJ2-5; 9 bases align to TRBD1. After removal of 3 bases from V and 5 bases from J, the junction contained 5 bases not matched to a gene. Germline CDR1 and CDR2: SGHNT and YYREEE (reference sequence). The CDR3 runs 14 residues. CDR3 sequence reads: CASSYRGLGETQYF. DNA for the CDR3: TGTGCCAGCAGCTACAGGGGGCTGGGGGAGACCCAGTACTTC.

The rearrangement links TRBV5-4 to TRBJ2-3; D may be TRBD1 (6 bases). With 0 bases removed from V and 4 bases from J, the gap between germline ends came to 18 bases. The CDR3 consists of 17 residues. Germline V gene data show CDR1 as SGHNT and CDR2 as YYREEE (reference sequence). In nucleotides, the CDR3 is TGTGCCAGCAGCTTGGGGCTGGGGGCCGGCTTCGCAGATACGCAGTATTTT. This codes for CASSLGLGAGFADTQYF.

Notes on this clone: The sample holds other DNA sequences that translate to the same CDR3. The chain links TRBV9 to TRBJ1-1; no clear D. V was trimmed by 2 bases and J by 1 base, leaving 6 bases between them. Germline CDR1 is SGDLS and CDR2 is YYNGEE. The CDR3 has 13 amino acids. CDR3 bases: TGTGCCAGCAGCGTCCGGGGGAACACTGAAGCTTTCTTT. This translates into CASSVRGNTEAFF.

The J gene is TRBJ2-5, the V gene TRBV4-2; 8 nucleotides line up with TRBD1. The length of the CDR3 is 17 residues. The germline CDR1 and CDR2 sequences are LGHNA and YNFKEQ. V was pared by 0 bases and J by 0 bases, with 6 bases of the junction left unmatched. The CDR3 DNA reads as TGTGCCAGCAGCCAAGATGCGCAGGGGGCGGACCAAGAGACCCAGTACTTC. Protein sequence: CASSQDAQGADQETQYF.

The rearrangement uses TRBV2 and TRBJ2-5; D not certain. Germline V gene sequence: CDR1 SNHLY, CDR2 FYNNEI. V shed 6 bases and J shed 1 base, with 6 bases lying between them. CDR3 length: 12 residues. In nucleotides, the CDR3 is TGTGCCAGCAGAACAACCCAAGAGACCCAGTACTTC. It is translated as CASRTTQETQYF.

The V and J genes are TRBV4-3 and TRBJ1-6; the D gene is possibly TRBD1 (5 bases). From germline, CDR1 is LGHNA and CDR2 YSLEER. This CDR3 comprises 16 residues. V was cut by 0 bases and J by 5 bases, with 11 bases left in between. The CDR3 nucleotides read TGCGCCAGCAGCCAAGATCTAGGGGTACATAATTCACCCCTCCACTTT. Translation: CASSQDLGVHNSPLHF.

The chain combines TRBV28 with TRBJ2-7; 8 nucleotides match TRBD1. V trimming: 5 bases; J trimming: 3 bases; junction bases outside the gene matches: 9. The CDR3 runs to 15 residues. Germline assignment: CDR1 MDHEN and CDR2 SYDVKM. The CDR3 reads CASSTGQVFNYEQYF. The CDR3 coding sequence is TGTGCCAGCAGTACGGGACAGGTTTTCAACTACGAGCAGTACTTC.

J is TRBJ1-2 and V is TRBV7-8, with 8 positions matching TRBD1. The CDR3 spans 13 residues. Germline V gene data show CDR1 as SGHVS and CDR2 as FQNEAQ. Trimming took 5 bases from V and 5 from J; bases not matched to a gene: 4. CDR3 bases: TGTGCCAGCAGCCCTGGACAGGGTTATGGCTACACCTTC. Protein sequence: CASSPGQGYGYTF.

J is TRBJ2-7 and V is TRBV7-3; D may be TRBD2 (5 bases). V was shortened by 6 bases and J by 3 bases, with 12 bases between the two germline ends. CDR1 SGHTA and CDR2 FQGTGA come from the germline V gene. The CDR3 consists of 13 residues. CDR3 sequence (DNA): TGTGCCAGCAGTAGTGCCAGCGGCTACGAGCAGTACTTC. Its translation is CASSSASGYEQYF.

The chain combines TRBV27 with TRBJ2-1, with D maybe TRBD1 (5 bases). Germline V gene data show CDR1 as MNHEY and CDR2 as SMNVEV (reference sequence). V was pared by 6 bases and J by 3 bases, with 9 bases between. The CDR3 is 13 amino acids. The CDR3 bases are TGTGCCAGCAGCAGAGACAGCTACAATGAGCAGTTCTTC. Residues: CASSRDSYNEQFF.

The chain has TRBV6-1 and TRBJ2-2; tentative D call: TRBD1 (5 bases). Trimming removed 6 bases from V and 4 bases from J, with 12 bases in between. The CDR3 is 14 residues long. The germline gives CDR1 MNHNS, CDR2 SASEGT. As DNA, the CDR3 is TGTGCCAGCAGAGTCGGCAGGGTCACCGGGGAGCTGTTTTTT. This sequence encodes CASRVGRVTGELFF.

V is TRBV7-2 and J is TRBJ1-1; D gene uncertain. Per germline, CDR1 SGHTA and CDR2 FQGNSA. The CDR3 spans 13 residues. Trimming left V 5 bases short and J 1 base short, with 8 bases between. The CDR3, as DNA: TGTGCCAGCAGCAAGGTCGGGAACACTGAAGCTTTCTTT. Encoded protein: CASSKVGNTEAFF.

This clone is a singleton in its sample. The J gene is TRBJ2-3, the V gene TRBV4-3; D call uncertain. The CDR3 totals 17 residues. Germline CDR1 reads LGHNA; CDR2 reads YSLEER. Trimming pared 0 bases from V and 0 bases from J, leaving 13 bases between. The CDR3 reads CASSQEADPTSTDTQYF. CDR3 in DNA: TGCGCCAGCAGCCAAGAAGCAGACCCGACCAGCACAGATACGCAGTATTTT.

This clone was found a few times. The chain joins TRBV5-1 to TRBJ1-1; D is ambiguous. V was shortened by 0 bases and J by 5 bases, with 8 bases between the two germline ends. CDR3 length: 13 amino acids. Germline V gene sequence: CDR1 SGHRS, CDR2 YFSETQ. The CDR3 nucleotides read TGCGCCAGCAGCTTGGCCTTAGGTACTGAAGCTTTCTTT. This encodes CASSLALGTEAFF.

This sequence joins TRBV10-3 and TRBJ1-5; D might be TRBD1 (5 bases). In germline, CDR1 is ENHRY, CDR2 SYGVKD. The V gene lost 4 bases and the J gene lost 5 bases, with 6 bases spanning the gap. The CDR3 covers 12 residues. The CDR3 is CAISVGDQPQHF. The CDR3 DNA sequence: TGTGCCATCAGTGTAGGGGATCAGCCCCAGCATTTT.

The chain combines TRBV6-1 with TRBJ1-2; D possibly corresponds to TRBD1 (6 bases). The CDR3 length is 14 residues. CDR1 is MNHNS, CDR2 SASEGT, per germline. V dropped 0 bases and J dropped 5 bases, with 10 bases sitting between them. In DNA form, the CDR3 reads TGTGCCAGCAGTGAAGCCAGGGGCCGGTATGGCTACACCTTC. Encoded protein: CASSEARGRYGYTF.

This chain links TRBV7-7 with TRBJ2-2; 8 nucleotides match TRBD2. Trimming at V came to 2 bases and at J to 5 bases, leaving 4 bases not matched to a gene. The CDR3 runs to 15 residues. The germline CDR1 and CDR2 sequences are SSHAT and FNYEAQ (reference sequence). CDR3 in DNA: TGTGCCAGCAGCTTAAACGGGGGGGAAACCGGGGAGCTGTTTTTT. Protein product: CASSLNGGETGELFF.

The chain joins TRBV6-1 to TRBJ2-3; 8 nucleotides line up with TRBD1. CDR3 length: 13 amino acids. The junction had 7 bases not matched to a gene; V was cut back by 1 base and J by 13 bases. The germline gives CDR1 MNHNS, CDR2 SASEGT. The CDR3 reads CASSEVSTGGKYF. The CDR3 DNA sequence: TGTGCCAGCAGTGAAGTTTCAACAGGGGGAAAGTATTTT.

The CDR3 DNA reads as TGTGCCAGCAGTCTCGGGGTGGGACCGTACAATGAGCAGTTCTTC. This gives the protein CASSLGVGPYNEQFF. The chain joins TRBV6-5 to TRBJ2-1; D is tentatively TRBD1 or TRBD2 (5 bases each). Trimming removed 5 bases at V and 4 bases at J, with 15 bases between. The germline V gene has CDR1 MNHEY and CDR2 SVGAGI. The CDR3 extends over 15 amino acids.

The genes are TRBV7-9 and TRBJ2-5; TRBD1 matches at 9 bases. The junction had 7 bases not matched to a gene; V was cut back by 6 bases and J by 5 bases. Per the germline V gene, CDR1 is SEHNR and CDR2 is FQNEAQ (reference sequence). This CDR3 spans 14 amino acids. CDR3 DNA sequence: TGTGCCAGCAGGCCGACCGGGACAGGGGAGACCCAGTACTTC. Its protein is CASRPTGTGETQYF.

The chain uses TRBV7-2 and TRBJ1-2; possible D gene TRBD1, 5 bases. The V gene's germline CDR1 is SGHTA and CDR2 FQGNSA. Trimming removed 8 bases at V and 3 bases at J, with 16 bases between. This CDR3 spans 14 amino acids. This chain's CDR3 is CASSGGRGDYGYTF. CDR3 DNA sequence: TGTGCCAGCTCTGGGGGGAGGGGCGACTATGGCTACACCTTC.

The genes are TRBV6-6 and TRBJ1-4, with no clear D. The germline gives CDR1 MNHNY, CDR2 SVGAGI (reference sequence). The CDR3 covers 14 residues. Trimming took 2 bases from V and 5 from J, leaving 9 bases between them. The CDR3 DNA sequence: TGTGCCAGCAGTTACCTGGGGTCGAATGAAAAACTGTTTTTT. Its protein is CASSYLGSNEKLFF.

The genes are TRBV13 and TRBJ2-2, with no clear D. Germline CDR1 and CDR2: PRHDT and FYEKMQ (reference sequence). The V end was cut by 2 bases, the J end by 5 bases, with 6 bases between. The CDR3 covers 13 residues. The CDR3 protein is CASSLSLTGELFF. CDR3 coding DNA: TGTGCCAGCAGCTTATCCCTAACCGGGGAGCTGTTTTTT.

V gene TRBV7-7 combines with J gene TRBJ2-2, with D possibly matching TRBD1 (6 bases). Trimming took off 5 bases at V and 6 bases at J, with 13 bases between the two ends. This CDR3 is built from 14 residues. CDR1 and CDR2 (germline): SSHAT, FNYEAQ (reference sequence). This CDR3 is CASSPGQRAGELFF. Written as DNA, the CDR3 is TGTGCCAGCAGCCCCGGACAGAGGGCCGGGGAGCTGTTTTTT.

The CDR3 coding sequence is TGTGCCAGCAGCCCCACCGGGTCCAGCTATGGCTACACCTTC. Its translation: CASSPTGSSYGYTF. The chain is built from TRBV28 and TRBJ1-2, with unresolved D. V shed 6 bases and J shed 4 bases, with 15 bases lying between them. CDR3 size: 14 residues. The germline gives CDR1 MDHEN, CDR2 SYDVKM.

V is TRBV6-6 and J is TRBJ1-1; a possible D gene is TRBD1 (5 bases). The CDR3 covers 14 residues. Per germline, CDR1 MNHNY and CDR2 SVGAGI (reference sequence). The V end was cut by 4 bases, the J end by 1 base, with 10 bases between. CDR3 sequence (DNA): TGTGCCAGCAGTTCGACAGCGGGGAACACTGAAGCTTTCTTT. This gives the protein CASSSTAGNTEAFF.

The chain carries TRBV28 and TRBJ1-4, with TRBD1 as a possible D gene (6 bases). The germline V and J ends were trimmed by 2 bases and 8 bases, with 12 bases remaining between them. This CDR3 region has 14 residues. The germline V gene has CDR1 MDHEN and CDR2 SYDVKM. The CDR3, as DNA: TGTGCCAGCAGTTTACAGGGGCTACAGGAAAAACTGTTTTTT. Translated, it gives CASSLQGLQEKLFF. The full variable domain, its missing parts supplied by reference TRBV28 and TRBJ1-4, is DVKVTQSSRYLVKRTGEKVFLECVQDMDHENMFWYRQDPGLGLRLIYFSYDVKMKEKGDIPEGYSVSREKKERFSLILESASTNQTSMYLCASSLQGLQEKLFFGSGTQLSVL.

The J gene is TRBJ1-2, the V gene TRBV7-3; no clear D. This CDR3 region has 11 residues. Germline values: CDR1 SGHTA, CDR2 FQGTGA. Trimming cost V 7 bases and J 7 bases, with 10 bases left between them. Here the CDR3 DNA reads TGTGCCAGCAAGGATCCGGGTGGCTACACCTTC. Residues: CASKDPGGYTF.